Sequencing of this TCR beta chain was carried out in a study of T cell responses to AZD1222 COVID-19 vaccine. The study, taken as a whole, reports: Mostly white British, mostly female donors; authors suggested clonal diversity may be underestimated.

The table came from immunoSEQ multiplex PCR; TCRdb's copy has only in-frame clones and leaves some out. Of around 160,000 clones in the sample, 92% were seen once. This CDR3 region has 15 residues. CDR1 SNHLY and CDR2 FYNNEI come from the germline V gene. V gave up 1 base and J gave up 7 bases, with 13 bases separating them. Note on this clone: What it binds is unknown.

The TCR sequence derives from an adult who received the AZD1222 COVID-19 vaccine. Sequencing used peripheral blood, obtained 28 days after the second AZD1222 dose. This chain uses TRBV2 with TRBJ2-2; D perhaps matches TRBD1 (6 bases). CDR3 loop: CASSEGTGRGGELFF. CDR3 bases: TGTGCCAGCAGTGAAGGCACAGGGCGAGGCGGGGAGCTGTTTTTT. The full variable domain, its missing parts supplied by reference TRBV2 and TRBJ2-2, is EPEVTQTPSHQVTQMGQEVILRCVPISNHLYFYWYRQILGQKVEFLVSFYNNEISEKSEIFDDQFSVERPDGSNFTLKIRSTKLEDSAMYFCASSEGTGRGGELFFGEGSRLTVL.